Listed below are T cell receptor beta chains from one sample, sequenced in a study of regulatory T cells in long-lasting Graves disease. TCRdb re-derived calls from the multiplex PCR reads in MiXCR, one entry per CDR3 protein. The table includes approximately 400,000 distinct CDR3 sequences, roughly a sixth detected once. The sample here was peripheral blood mononuclear cells (PBMCs), taken at new diagnosis, from a patient treated with antithyroid drugs. Every receptor here comes from a female donor with Graves disease. CDR3s include the opening cysteine and the closing phenylalanine or tryptophan. The order of the fields is V gene, CDR3 length, D gene, clone size, J gene, CDR3 DNA, CDR3 protein. D genes are given only for firm matches. Clone size is given for some rows only: seen once, a few or many times, or a class if the clone is expanded.

V gene: TRBV28; CDR3 length: 14; D gene: .; clone size: many; J gene: TRBJ1-4; CDR3 DNA: TGTGCCAGCAGTTTATTGTCGGAGAATGAAAAACTGTTTTTT; CDR3 protein: CASSLLSENEKLFF
V gene: TRBV6-1; CDR3 length: 16; D gene: TRBD2; clone size: .; J gene: TRBJ2-1; CDR3 DNA: TGTGCCAGCAGAAGACTAGCGGGGGTCACCTACAATGAGCAGTTCTTC; CDR3 protein: CASRRLAGVTYNEQFF
V gene: TRBV12-3/TRBV12-4; CDR3 length: 17; D gene: TRBD2; clone size: once; J gene: TRBJ2-2; CDR3 DNA: TGTGCCAGCAGTTTATTTGGCGGGAGCGCGAACACCGGGGAGCTGTTTTTT; CDR3 protein: CASSLFGGSANTGELFF
V gene: TRBV20-1; CDR3 length: 14; D gene: .; clone size: many; J gene: TRBJ1-5; CDR3 DNA: TGCAGTGCACGGGCCCCGGGCAGCAATCAGCCCCAGCATTTT; CDR3 protein: CSARAPGSNQPQHF
V gene: TRBV12-3/TRBV12-4; CDR3 length: 16; D gene: .; clone size: .; J gene: TRBJ1-5; CDR3 DNA: TGTGCCAGCAGTTTATTGGCAGGGGACAGCAATCAGCCCCAGCATTTT; CDR3 protein: CASSLLAGDSNQPQHF
V gene: TRBV30; CDR3 length: 14; D gene: .; clone size: many; J gene: TRBJ2-3; CDR3 DNA: TGTGCCTGGAGTGTGAATATTGACACAGATACGCAGTATTTT; CDR3 protein: CAWSVNIDTDTQYF
V gene: TRBV27; CDR3 length: 15; D gene: .; clone size: many; J gene: TRBJ1-1; CDR3 DNA: TGTGCCAGCAGGCCCCTCGGACAGATGAACACTGAAGCTTTCTTT; CDR3 protein: CASRPLGQMNTEAFF
V gene: TRBV3-1; CDR3 length: 12; D gene: .; clone size: many; J gene: TRBJ1-2; CDR3 DNA: TGTGCCAGCAGCCAAGATGTCTATGGCTACACCTTC; CDR3 protein: CASSQDVYGYTF
V gene: TRBV10-2; CDR3 length: 11; D gene: .; clone size: many; J gene: TRBJ1-5; CDR3 DNA: TGCGCCAGCAGTGAGTGTCAGCCCCAGCATTTT; CDR3 protein: CASSECQPQHF
V gene: TRBV7-9; CDR3 length: 17; D gene: TRBD2; clone size: many; J gene: TRBJ2-3; CDR3 DNA: TGTGCCAGCAGCTTATGGGAGGGACCGGTGGGCACAGATACGCAGTATTTT; CDR3 protein: CASSLWEGPVGTDTQYF
V gene: TRBV18; CDR3 length: 15; D gene: TRBD1; clone size: few; J gene: TRBJ2-7; CDR3 DNA: TGTGCCAGCTCACCCGGACAGGGGGGCGCCTACGAGCAGTACTTC; CDR3 protein: CASSPGQGGAYEQYF
V gene: TRBV6-1; CDR3 length: 13; D gene: .; clone size: many; J gene: TRBJ1-3; CDR3 DNA: TGTGCCAGCAGTGCCTCTTCTGGAAACACCATATATTTT; CDR3 protein: CASSASSGNTIYF
V gene: TRBV7-2; CDR3 length: 16; D gene: TRBD2; clone size: many; J gene: TRBJ2-2; CDR3 DNA: TGTGCCAGCAGGTCCTTCGGGAGGAGGAACACCGGGGAGCTGTTTTTT; CDR3 protein: CASRSFGRRNTGELFF
V gene: TRBV6-5; CDR3 length: 12; D gene: .; clone size: many; J gene: TRBJ2-5; CDR3 DNA: TGTGCCAGCAGTTACCCGCCGGGGACCCAGTACTTC; CDR3 protein: CASSYPPGTQYF
V gene: TRBV7-2; CDR3 length: 15; D gene: TRBD2; clone size: .; J gene: TRBJ2-1; CDR3 DNA: TGTGCCAGCAGCCGCGCGGTAGCGGGGGACAATGAGCAGTTCTTC; CDR3 protein: CASSRAVAGDNEQFF
V gene: TRBV7-9; CDR3 length: 15; D gene: .; clone size: many; J gene: TRBJ2-2; CDR3 DNA: TGTGCCAGCAGGAGCCGGACAGATGACACCGGGGAGCTGTTTTTT; CDR3 protein: CASRSRTDDTGELFF
V gene: TRBV18; CDR3 length: 14; D gene: .; clone size: many; J gene: TRBJ1-1; CDR3 DNA: TGTGCCAGCCTCTTGACGACAGGGAACACTGAAGCTTTCTTT; CDR3 protein: CASLLTTGNTEAFF
V gene: TRBV6-1; CDR3 length: 15; D gene: .; clone size: many; J gene: TRBJ2-1; CDR3 DNA: TGTGCCAGCAGTAGGGGCCTGGGAGGATACAATGAGCAGTTCTTC; CDR3 protein: CASSRGLGGYNEQFF
V gene: TRBV7-2; CDR3 length: 14; D gene: .; clone size: many; J gene: TRBJ2-7; CDR3 DNA: TGTGCCAGCAGCCTCCGGGACAAATCCTACGAGCAGTACTTC; CDR3 protein: CASSLRDKSYEQYF
V gene: TRBV9; CDR3 length: 16; D gene: .; clone size: .; J gene: TRBJ2-1; CDR3 DNA: TGTGCCAGCAGCGTAACATCCACACAGGCCAAAGATGGGCAGTTCTTC; CDR3 protein: CASSVTSTQAKDGQFF
V gene: TRBV10-3; CDR3 length: 16; D gene: TRBD1; clone size: many; J gene: TRBJ1-2; CDR3 DNA: TGTGCCATCAGAGACGGACCGGACAGGACTAACTATGGCTACACCTTC; CDR3 protein: CAIRDGPDRTNYGYTF
V gene: TRBV10-3; CDR3 length: 15; D gene: TRBD1; clone size: many; J gene: TRBJ1-1; CDR3 DNA: TGTGCCATCAGCCCGGGACAGGCTTTGAACACTGAAGCTTTCTTT; CDR3 protein: CAISPGQALNTEAFF
V gene: TRBV19; CDR3 length: 14; D gene: .; clone size: few; J gene: TRBJ1-1; CDR3 DNA: TGTGCCAGTAGTATAGAAGGCAGAGGTACTGAAGCTTTCTTT; CDR3 protein: CASSIEGRGTEAFF
V gene: TRBV28; CDR3 length: 17; D gene: TRBD1; clone size: many; J gene: TRBJ2-7; CDR3 DNA: TGTGCCAGCAGTCACCGGGACAGATTTTATAGGGGCTACGAGCAGTACTTC; CDR3 protein: CASSHRDRFYRGYEQYF
V gene: TRBV2; CDR3 length: 15; D gene: .; clone size: many; J gene: TRBJ1-1; CDR3 DNA: TGTGCCAGCAGTGAAGAGGCCAGGGGAGGCACTGAAGCTTTCTTT; CDR3 protein: CASSEEARGGTEAFF
V gene: TRBV20-1; CDR3 length: 17; D gene: TRBD2; clone size: .; J gene: TRBJ2-5; CDR3 DNA: TGCAGTGCCTACCGCCCGGGACTAGCGGGGAACCAAGAGACCCAGTACTTC; CDR3 protein: CSAYRPGLAGNQETQYF
V gene: TRBV27; CDR3 length: 13; D gene: .; clone size: many; J gene: TRBJ2-7; CDR3 DNA: TGTGCCAGCCGAAAGGGCAGGGACTACGAGCAGTACTTC; CDR3 protein: CASRKGRDYEQYF
V gene: TRBV5-1; CDR3 length: 15; D gene: .; clone size: many; J gene: TRBJ1-3; CDR3 DNA: TGCGCCAGCAGCACGGCGGGGACCACTGGAAACACCATATATTTT; CDR3 protein: CASSTAGTTGNTIYF
V gene: TRBV30; CDR3 length: 14; D gene: TRBD1; clone size: few; J gene: TRBJ2-1; CDR3 DNA: TGTGCCTGGAGCGTCCGGGACAGGAACAATGAGCAGTTCTTC; CDR3 protein: CAWSVRDRNNEQFF
V gene: TRBV13; CDR3 length: 16; D gene: TRBD1; clone size: many; J gene: TRBJ2-5; CDR3 DNA: TGTGCCAGCAGCCCACCGGACAGGGGGCTTCAAGAGACCCAGTACTTC; CDR3 protein: CASSPPDRGLQETQYF
V gene: TRBV15; CDR3 length: 15; D gene: .; clone size: many; J gene: TRBJ1-5; CDR3 DNA: TGTGCCACCAGCAGAGATTTGGGGCGCAATCAGCCCCAGCATTTT; CDR3 protein: CATSRDLGRNQPQHF
V gene: TRBV28; CDR3 length: 13; D gene: .; clone size: many; J gene: TRBJ2-7; CDR3 DNA: TGTGCCAGCATTGGGGGGCAGACCTACGAGCAGTACTTC; CDR3 protein: CASIGGQTYEQYF
V gene: TRBV9; CDR3 length: 17; D gene: .; clone size: few; J gene: TRBJ1-1; CDR3 DNA: TGTGCCAGCAGCGTAGGGGCGAGAAGGGCCGAGAACACTGAAGCTTTCTTT; CDR3 protein: CASSVGARRAENTEAFF
V gene: TRBV11-2; CDR3 length: 16; D gene: .; clone size: few; J gene: TRBJ2-3; CDR3 DNA: TGTGCCAGCAGCTACATGGAGGGGGGGCCGGGAGATACGCAGTATTTT; CDR3 protein: CASSYMEGGPGDTQYF
V gene: TRBV20-1; CDR3 length: 11; D gene: .; clone size: many; J gene: TRBJ1-3; CDR3 DNA: TGCAGTGCCGACCAGGGACACACCATATATTTT; CDR3 protein: CSADQGHTIYF
V gene: TRBV6-1; CDR3 length: 15; D gene: .; clone size: few; J gene: TRBJ2-2; CDR3 DNA: TGTGCCAGCAGTGCAACAGGGGGGGGCACCGGGGAGCTGTTTTTT; CDR3 protein: CASSATGGGTGELFF
V gene: TRBV30; CDR3 length: 15; D gene: TRBD2; clone size: .; J gene: TRBJ2-7; CDR3 DNA: TGTGCCTGGAGTGAGGGAGCGGGATCCCTTAGCGAGCAGTACTTC; CDR3 protein: CAWSEGAGSLSEQYF
V gene: TRBV5-1; CDR3 length: 13; D gene: TRBD1; clone size: .; J gene: TRBJ2-5; CDR3 DNA: TGCGCCAGCAGCCGGGGACAGCAAGAGACCCAGTACTTC; CDR3 protein: CASSRGQQETQYF
V gene: TRBV20-1; CDR3 length: 15; D gene: .; clone size: many; J gene: TRBJ2-1; CDR3 DNA: TGCAGTGCTAGTGACCCTAGCGATGACTACAATGAGCAGTTCTTC; CDR3 protein: CSASDPSDDYNEQFF
V gene: TRBV20-1; CDR3 length: 16; D gene: .; clone size: many; J gene: TRBJ2-3; CDR3 DNA: TGCAGTGCTAGAGAAATAACAGGAGCTAGCACAGATACGCAGTATTTT; CDR3 protein: CSAREITGASTDTQYF
V gene: TRBV9; CDR3 length: 16; D gene: .; clone size: many; J gene: TRBJ1-2; CDR3 DNA: TGTGCCAGCAGCGCAGGACCGACGGGAAGAAACTATGGCTACACCTTC; CDR3 protein: CASSAGPTGRNYGYTF
V gene: TRBV6-1; CDR3 length: 12; D gene: .; clone size: .; J gene: TRBJ1-4; CDR3 DNA: TGTGCCAGCGGGGTAATAGAGGAAAAACTGTTTTTT; CDR3 protein: CASGVIEEKLFF
V gene: TRBV5-1; CDR3 length: 13; D gene: .; clone size: .; J gene: TRBJ2-7; CDR3 DNA: TGCGCCAGCAGCTTGGAGGCAGCCTACGAGCAGTACTTC; CDR3 protein: CASSLEAAYEQYF
V gene: TRBV28; CDR3 length: 14; D gene: .; clone size: .; J gene: TRBJ1-5; CDR3 DNA: TGTGCCAGCAGTTCAATGGATAGCAATCAGCCCCAGCATTTT; CDR3 protein: CASSSMDSNQPQHF
V gene: TRBV2; CDR3 length: 15; D gene: TRBD1; clone size: few; J gene: TRBJ2-2; CDR3 DNA: TGTGTCAGCAGACCCGGGACAGGGAAAACCGGGGAGCTGTTTTTT; CDR3 protein: CVSRPGTGKTGELFF
V gene: TRBV20-1; CDR3 length: 14; D gene: TRBD1; clone size: .; J gene: TRBJ1-4; CDR3 DNA: TGCAGTGCCCCACCCGCAGGGGGAAATGAAAAACTGTTTTTT; CDR3 protein: CSAPPAGGNEKLFF